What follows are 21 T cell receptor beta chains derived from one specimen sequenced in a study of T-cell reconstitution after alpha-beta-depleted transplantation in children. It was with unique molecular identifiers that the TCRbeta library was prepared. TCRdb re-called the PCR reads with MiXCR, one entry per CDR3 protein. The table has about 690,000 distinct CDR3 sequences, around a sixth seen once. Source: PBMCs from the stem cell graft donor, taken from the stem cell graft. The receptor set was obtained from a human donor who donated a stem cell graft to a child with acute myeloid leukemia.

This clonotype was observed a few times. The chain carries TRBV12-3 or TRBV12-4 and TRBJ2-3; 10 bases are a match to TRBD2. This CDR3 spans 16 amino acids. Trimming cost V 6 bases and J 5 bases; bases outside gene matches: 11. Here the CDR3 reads CASRLSGTSAGDTQYF. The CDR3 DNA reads TGTGCCAGCAGATTGTCCGGGACTAGCGCTGGAGATACGCAGTATTTT.

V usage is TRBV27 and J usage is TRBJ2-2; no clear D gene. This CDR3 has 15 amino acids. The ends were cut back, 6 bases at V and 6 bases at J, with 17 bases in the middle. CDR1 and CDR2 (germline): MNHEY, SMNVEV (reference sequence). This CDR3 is CASSSRNYGAGELFF. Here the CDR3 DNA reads TGTGCCAGCAGCTCCCGGAATTACGGTGCCGGGGAGCTGTTTTTT.

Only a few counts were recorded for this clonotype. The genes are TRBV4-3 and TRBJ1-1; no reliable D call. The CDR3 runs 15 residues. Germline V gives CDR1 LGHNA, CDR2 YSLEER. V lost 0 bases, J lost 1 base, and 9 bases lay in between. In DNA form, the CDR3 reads TGCGCCAGCAGCCAAGACCCCGCCAAGAACACTGAAGCTTTCTTT. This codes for CASSQDPAKNTEAFF.

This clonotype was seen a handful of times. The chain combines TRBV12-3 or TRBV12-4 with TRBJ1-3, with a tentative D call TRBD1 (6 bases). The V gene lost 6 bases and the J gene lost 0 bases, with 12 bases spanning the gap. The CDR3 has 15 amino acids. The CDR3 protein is CASRPGQHSGNTIYF. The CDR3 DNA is TGTGCCAGCAGGCCCGGACAGCACTCTGGAAACACCATATATTTT.

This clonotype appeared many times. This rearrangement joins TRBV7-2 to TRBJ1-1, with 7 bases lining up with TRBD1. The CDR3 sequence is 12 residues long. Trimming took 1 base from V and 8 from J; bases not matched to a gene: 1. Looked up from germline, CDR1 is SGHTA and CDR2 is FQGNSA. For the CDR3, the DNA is TGTGCCAGCAGCTTAGGGGACAGAGAAGCTTTCTTT. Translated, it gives CASSLGDREAFF.

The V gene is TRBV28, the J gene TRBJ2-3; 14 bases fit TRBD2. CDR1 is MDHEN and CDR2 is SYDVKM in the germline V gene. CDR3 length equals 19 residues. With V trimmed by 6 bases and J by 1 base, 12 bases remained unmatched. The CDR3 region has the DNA TGTGCCAGCAGCCCTACAAGACTAGCGGGGGGGCTGGGCACAGATACGCAGTATTTT. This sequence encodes CASSPTRLAGGLGTDTQYF.

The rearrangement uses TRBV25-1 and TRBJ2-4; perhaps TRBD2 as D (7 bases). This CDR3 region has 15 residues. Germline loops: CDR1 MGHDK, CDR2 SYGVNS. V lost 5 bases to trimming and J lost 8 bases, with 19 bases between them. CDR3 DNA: TGTGCCAGCAGTTCATCGGGGGGCCGGGGGTACATTCAGTACTTC. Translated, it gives CASSSSGGRGYIQYF.

The CDR3 spells CASWTVPSTDTQYF. CDR3 in DNA: TGTGCCAGCTGGACCGTACCTAGCACAGATACGCAGTATTTT. This chain uses TRBV12-3 or TRBV12-4 with TRBJ2-3, with D hard to call. The CDR3 loop spans 14 amino acids. V lost 8 bases and J lost 0, with 12 bases in between.

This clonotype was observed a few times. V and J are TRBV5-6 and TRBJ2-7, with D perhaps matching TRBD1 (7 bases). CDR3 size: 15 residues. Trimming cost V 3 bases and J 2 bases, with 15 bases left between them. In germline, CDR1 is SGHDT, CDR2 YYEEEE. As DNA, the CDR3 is TGTGCCAGCAGCTGGGGCGGGACAGCTACCTACGAGCAGTACTTC. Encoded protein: CASSWGGTATYEQYF. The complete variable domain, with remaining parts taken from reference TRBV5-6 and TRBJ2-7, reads DAGVTQSPTHLIKTRGQQVTLRCSPKSGHDTVSWYQQALGQGPQFIFQYYEEEERQRGNFPDRFSGHQFPNYSSELNVNALLLGDSALYLCASSWGGTATYEQYFGPGTRLTVT.

The CDR3 bases are TGTGCCACCAGCACCCAACCCAGGGACGGCAATCAGCCCCAGCATTTT. It translates to CATSTQPRDGNQPQHF. The chain uses TRBV15 and TRBJ1-5; D possibly corresponds to TRBD1 (5 bases). The CDR3 has 16 residues. V lost 4 bases, J lost 2 bases, and 15 bases lay in between. Germline V gene data show CDR1 as LNHNV and CDR2 as YYDKDF (reference sequence).

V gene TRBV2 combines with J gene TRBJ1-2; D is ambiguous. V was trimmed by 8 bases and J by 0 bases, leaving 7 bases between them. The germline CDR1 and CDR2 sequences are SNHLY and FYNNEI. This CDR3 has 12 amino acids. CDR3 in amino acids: CASDGANYGYTF. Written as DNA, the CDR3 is TGTGCCAGCGACGGGGCTAACTATGGCTACACCTTC.

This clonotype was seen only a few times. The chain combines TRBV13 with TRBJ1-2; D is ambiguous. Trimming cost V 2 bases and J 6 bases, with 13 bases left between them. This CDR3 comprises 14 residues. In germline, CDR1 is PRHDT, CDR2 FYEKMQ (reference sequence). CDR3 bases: TGTGCCAGCAGCTTATGGAAGGGCACGGATGGCTACACCTTC. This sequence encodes CASSLWKGTDGYTF.

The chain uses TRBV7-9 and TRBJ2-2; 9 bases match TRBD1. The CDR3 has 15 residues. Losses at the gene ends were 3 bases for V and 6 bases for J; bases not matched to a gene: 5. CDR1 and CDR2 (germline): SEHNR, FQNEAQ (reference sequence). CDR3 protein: CASSFYRGRAGELFF. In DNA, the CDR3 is TGTGCCAGCAGCTTTTACAGGGGGCGTGCCGGGGAGCTGTTTTTT.

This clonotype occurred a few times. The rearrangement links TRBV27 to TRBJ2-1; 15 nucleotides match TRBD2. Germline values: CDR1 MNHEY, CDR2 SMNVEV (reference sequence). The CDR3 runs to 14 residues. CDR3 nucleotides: TGTGCTGTGCCCGGACTAGCGGGGGGGCCTGAGCAGTTCTTC. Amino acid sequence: CAVPGLAGGPEQFF.

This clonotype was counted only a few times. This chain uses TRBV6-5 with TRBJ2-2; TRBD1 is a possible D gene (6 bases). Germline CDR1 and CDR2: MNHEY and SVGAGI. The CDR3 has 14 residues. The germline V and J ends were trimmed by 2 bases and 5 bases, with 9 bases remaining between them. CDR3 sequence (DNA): TGTGCCAGCAGTTACGGCAGGGGAACCGGGGAGCTGTTTTTT. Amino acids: CASSYGRGTGELFF.

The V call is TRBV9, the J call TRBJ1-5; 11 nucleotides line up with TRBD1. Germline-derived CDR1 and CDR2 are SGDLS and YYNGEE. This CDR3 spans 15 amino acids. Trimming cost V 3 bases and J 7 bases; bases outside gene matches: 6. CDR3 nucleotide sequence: TGTGCCAGCAGCGCCCAGGGGACAGGGGGGCAGCCCCAGCATTTT. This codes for CASSAQGTGGQPQHF.

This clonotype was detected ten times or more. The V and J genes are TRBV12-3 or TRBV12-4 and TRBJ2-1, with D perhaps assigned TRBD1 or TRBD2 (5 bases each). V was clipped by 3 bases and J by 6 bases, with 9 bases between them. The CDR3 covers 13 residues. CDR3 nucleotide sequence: TGTGCCAGCAGTTTGGGGCGGGTCAATGAGCAGTTCTTC. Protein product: CASSLGRVNEQFF.

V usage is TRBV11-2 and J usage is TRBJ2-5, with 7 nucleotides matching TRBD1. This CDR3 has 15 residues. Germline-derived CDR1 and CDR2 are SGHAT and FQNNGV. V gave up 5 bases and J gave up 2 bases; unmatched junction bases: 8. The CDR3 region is CASSKGTAQQETQYF. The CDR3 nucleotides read TGTGCCAGCAGCAAAGGGACAGCGCAACAAGAGACCCAGTACTTC. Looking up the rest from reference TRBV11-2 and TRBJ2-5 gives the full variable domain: EAGVAQSPRYKIIEKRQSVAFWCNPISGHATLYWYQQILGQGPKLLIQFQNNGVVDDSQLPKDRFSAERLKGVDSTLKIQPAKLEDSAVYLCASSKGTAQQETQYFGPGTRLLVL.

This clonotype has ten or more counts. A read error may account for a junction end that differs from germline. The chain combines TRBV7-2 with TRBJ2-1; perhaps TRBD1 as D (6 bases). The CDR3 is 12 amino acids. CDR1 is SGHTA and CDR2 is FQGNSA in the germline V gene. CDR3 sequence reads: CASSLGGHDQFF. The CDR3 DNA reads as TGTGCCAGCAGCTTAGGGGGACATGATCAGTTCTTC.

The CDR3 nucleotides are TGTGCCAGTAGTAGCCAGGCAGCCTGGACTGAAGCTTTCTTT. Its protein product is CASSSQAAWTEAFF. The chain has TRBV19 and TRBJ1-1; D unclear. This CDR3 spans 14 amino acids. From germline, CDR1 is LNHDA and CDR2 SQIVND (reference sequence). The V gene lost 4 bases and the J gene lost 5 bases, with 14 bases spanning the gap.

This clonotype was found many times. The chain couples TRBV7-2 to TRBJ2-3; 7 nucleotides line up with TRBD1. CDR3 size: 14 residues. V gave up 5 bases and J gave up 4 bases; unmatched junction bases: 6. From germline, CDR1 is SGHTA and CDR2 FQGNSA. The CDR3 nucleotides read TGTGCCAGCAGCACTCAGACAGGGCCAGATACGCAGTATTTT. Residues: CASSTQTGPDTQYF.